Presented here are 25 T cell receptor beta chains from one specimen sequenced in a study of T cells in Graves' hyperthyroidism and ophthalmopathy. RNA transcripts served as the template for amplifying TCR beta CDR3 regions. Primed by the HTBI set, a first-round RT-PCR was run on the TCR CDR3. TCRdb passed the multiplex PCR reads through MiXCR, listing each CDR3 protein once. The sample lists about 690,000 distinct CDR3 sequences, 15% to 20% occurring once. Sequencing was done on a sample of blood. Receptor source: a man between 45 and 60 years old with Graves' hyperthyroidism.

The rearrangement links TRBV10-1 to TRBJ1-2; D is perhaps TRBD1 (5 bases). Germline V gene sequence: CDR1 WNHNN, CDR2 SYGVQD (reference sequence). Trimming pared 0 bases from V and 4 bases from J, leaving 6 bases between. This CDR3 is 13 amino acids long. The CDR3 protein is CASSESGLYGYTF. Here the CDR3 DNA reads TGCGCCAGCAGTGAGTCGGGGCTCTATGGCTACACCTTC.

CDR3: CASSSWWRKSSYEQYF. CDR3 sequence (DNA): TGTGCCAGCAGTTCCTGGTGGCGGAAGAGCTCCTACGAGCAGTACTTC. The chain has TRBV28 and TRBJ2-7; D is ambiguous. CDR3 size: 16 residues. Germline CDR1 and CDR2: MDHEN and SYDVKM. Deletions cut 4 bases from V and 0 bases from J, with 16 bases between.

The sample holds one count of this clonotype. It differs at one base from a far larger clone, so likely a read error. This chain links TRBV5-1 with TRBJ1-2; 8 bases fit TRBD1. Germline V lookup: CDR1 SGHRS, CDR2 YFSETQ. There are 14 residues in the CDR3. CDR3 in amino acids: CASSLGDRNYGYAF. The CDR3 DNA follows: TGCGCCAGCAGCTTGGGGGACAGGAATTATGGCTACGCCTTC.

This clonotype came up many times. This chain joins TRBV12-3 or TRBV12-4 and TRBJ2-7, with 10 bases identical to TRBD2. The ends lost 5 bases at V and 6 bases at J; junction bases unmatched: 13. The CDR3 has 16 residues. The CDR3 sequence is CASSIFSAGGVREQYF. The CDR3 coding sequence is TGTGCCAGCAGTATTTTCTCAGCGGGAGGGGTCCGCGAGCAGTACTTC.

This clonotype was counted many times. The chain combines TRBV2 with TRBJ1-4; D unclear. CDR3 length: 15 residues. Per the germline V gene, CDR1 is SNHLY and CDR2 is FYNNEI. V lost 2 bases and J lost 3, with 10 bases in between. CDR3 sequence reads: CASSEIGSPNEKLFF. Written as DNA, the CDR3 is TGTGCCAGCAGTGAAATAGGGTCCCCTAATGAAAAACTGTTTTTT.

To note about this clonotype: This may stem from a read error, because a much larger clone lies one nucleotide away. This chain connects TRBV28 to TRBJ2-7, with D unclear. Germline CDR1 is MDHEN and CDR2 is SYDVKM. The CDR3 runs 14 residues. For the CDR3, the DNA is TGTGCCAGCAGTTTCCCACTCTACTCCTACAAGCAGTACTTC. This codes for CASSFPLYSYKQYF.

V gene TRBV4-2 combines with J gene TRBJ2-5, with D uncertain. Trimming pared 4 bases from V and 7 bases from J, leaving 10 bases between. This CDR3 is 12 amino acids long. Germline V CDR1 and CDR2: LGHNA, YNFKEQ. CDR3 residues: CASSLDIGTQYF. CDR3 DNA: TGTGCCAGCAGCCTGGATATTGGGACCCAGTACTTC.

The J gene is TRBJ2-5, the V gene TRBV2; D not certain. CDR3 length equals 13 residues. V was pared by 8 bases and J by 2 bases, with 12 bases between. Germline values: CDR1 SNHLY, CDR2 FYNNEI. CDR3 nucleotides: TGTGCCAGCCTAAGTGGGCCACAAGAGACCCAGTACTTC. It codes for CASLSGPQETQYF. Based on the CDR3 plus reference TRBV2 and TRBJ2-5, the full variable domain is EPEVTQTPSHQVTQMGQEVILRCVPISNHLYFYWYRQILGQKVEFLVSFYNNEISEKSEIFDDQFSVERPDGSNFTLKIRSTKLEDSAMYFCASLSGPQETQYFGPGTRLLVL.

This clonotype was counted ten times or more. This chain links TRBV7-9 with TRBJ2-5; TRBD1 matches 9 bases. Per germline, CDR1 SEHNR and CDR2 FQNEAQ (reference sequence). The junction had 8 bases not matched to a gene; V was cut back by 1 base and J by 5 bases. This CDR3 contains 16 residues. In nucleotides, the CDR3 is TGTGCCAGCAGCTTAGAGGGCGGACAGGGGTCGGAGACCCAGTACTTC. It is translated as CASSLEGGQGSETQYF.

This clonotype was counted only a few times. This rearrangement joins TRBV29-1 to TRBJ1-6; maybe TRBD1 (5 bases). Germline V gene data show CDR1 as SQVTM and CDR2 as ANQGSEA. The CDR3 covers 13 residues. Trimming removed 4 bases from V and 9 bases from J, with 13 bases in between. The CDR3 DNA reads TGCAGCGTTGGGTGGGGGATCGGTTCACCCCTCCACTTT. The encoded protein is CSVGWGIGSPLHF. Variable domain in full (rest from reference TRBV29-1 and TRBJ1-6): SAVISQKPSRDICQRGTSLTIQCQVDSQVTMMFWYRQQPGQSLTLIATANQGSEATYESGFVIDKFPISRPNLTFSTLTVSNMSPEDSSIYLCSVGWGIGSPLHFGNGTRLTVT.

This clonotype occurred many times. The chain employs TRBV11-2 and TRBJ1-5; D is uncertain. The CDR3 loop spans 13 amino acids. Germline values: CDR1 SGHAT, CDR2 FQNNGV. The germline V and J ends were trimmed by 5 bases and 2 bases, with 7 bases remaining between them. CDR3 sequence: CASSGRGNQPQHF. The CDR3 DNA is TGTGCCAGCAGCGGGCGGGGCAATCAGCCCCAGCATTTT.

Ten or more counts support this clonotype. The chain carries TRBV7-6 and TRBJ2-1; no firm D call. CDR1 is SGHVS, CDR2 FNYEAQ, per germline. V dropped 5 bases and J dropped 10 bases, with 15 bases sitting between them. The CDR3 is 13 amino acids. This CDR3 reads CASSPSDYGEQFF. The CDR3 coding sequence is TGTGCCAGCAGCCCAAGTGATTACGGGGAGCAGTTCTTC.

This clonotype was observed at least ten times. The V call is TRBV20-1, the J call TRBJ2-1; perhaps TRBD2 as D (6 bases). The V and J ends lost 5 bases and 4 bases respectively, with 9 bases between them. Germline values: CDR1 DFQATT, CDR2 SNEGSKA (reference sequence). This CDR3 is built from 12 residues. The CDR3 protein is CSAGGLYNEQFF. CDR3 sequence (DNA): TGCAGTGCTGGGGGACTTTACAATGAGCAGTTCTTC.

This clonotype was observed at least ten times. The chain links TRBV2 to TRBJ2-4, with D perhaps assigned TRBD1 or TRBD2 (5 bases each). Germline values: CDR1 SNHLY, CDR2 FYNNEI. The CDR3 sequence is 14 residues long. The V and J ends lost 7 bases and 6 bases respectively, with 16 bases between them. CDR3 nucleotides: TGTGCCAGCATTCCCCCCGAGGGGATAAACATTCAGTACTTC. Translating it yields CASIPPEGINIQYF. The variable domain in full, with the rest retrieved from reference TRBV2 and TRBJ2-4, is EPEVTQTPSHQVTQMGQEVILRCVPISNHLYFYWYRQILGQKVEFLVSFYNNEISEKSEIFDDQFSVERPDGSNFTLKIRSTKLEDSAMYFCASIPPEGINIQYFGAGTRLSVL.

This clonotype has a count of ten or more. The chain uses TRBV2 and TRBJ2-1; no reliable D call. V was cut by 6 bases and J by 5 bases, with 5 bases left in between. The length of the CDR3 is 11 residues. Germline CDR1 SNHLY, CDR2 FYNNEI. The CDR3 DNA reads TGTGCCAGCAGGTATAACAATGAGCAGTTCTTC. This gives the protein CASRYNNEQFF. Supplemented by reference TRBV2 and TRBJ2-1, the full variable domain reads EPEVTQTPSHQVTQMGQEVILRCVPISNHLYFYWYRQILGQKVEFLVSFYNNEISEKSEIFDDQFSVERPDGSNFTLKIRSTKLEDSAMYFCASRYNNEQFFGPGTRLTVL.

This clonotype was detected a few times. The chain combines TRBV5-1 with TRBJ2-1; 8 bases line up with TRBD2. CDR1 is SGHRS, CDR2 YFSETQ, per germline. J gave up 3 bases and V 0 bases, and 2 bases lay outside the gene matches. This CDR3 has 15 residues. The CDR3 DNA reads TGCGCCAGCAGCTTGGGACTAGCGCACTACAATGAGCAGTTCTTC. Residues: CASSLGLAHYNEQFF.

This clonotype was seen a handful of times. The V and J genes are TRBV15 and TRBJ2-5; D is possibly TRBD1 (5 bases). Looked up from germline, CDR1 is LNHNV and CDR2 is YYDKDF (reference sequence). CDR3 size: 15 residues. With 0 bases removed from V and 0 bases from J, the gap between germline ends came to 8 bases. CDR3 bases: TGTGCCACCAGCAGAGATAGGGGCTACCAAGAGACCCAGTACTTC. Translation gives CATSRDRGYQETQYF.

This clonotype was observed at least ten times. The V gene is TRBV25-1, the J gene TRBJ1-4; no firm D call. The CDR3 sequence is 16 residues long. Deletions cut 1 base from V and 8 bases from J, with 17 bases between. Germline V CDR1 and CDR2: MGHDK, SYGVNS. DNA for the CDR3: TGTGCCAGCAGTGAATCATCCAATCGGGCCGCGGAAAAACTGTTTTTT. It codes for CASSESSNRAAEKLFF.

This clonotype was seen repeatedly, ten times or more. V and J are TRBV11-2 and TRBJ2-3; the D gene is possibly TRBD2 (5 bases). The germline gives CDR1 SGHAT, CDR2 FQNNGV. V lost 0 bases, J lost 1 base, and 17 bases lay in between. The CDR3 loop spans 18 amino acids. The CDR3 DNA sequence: TGTGCCAGCAGCTTAGATGCTAGCTCCCTGGTGGGCACAGATACGCAGTATTTT. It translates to CASSLDASSLVGTDTQYF.

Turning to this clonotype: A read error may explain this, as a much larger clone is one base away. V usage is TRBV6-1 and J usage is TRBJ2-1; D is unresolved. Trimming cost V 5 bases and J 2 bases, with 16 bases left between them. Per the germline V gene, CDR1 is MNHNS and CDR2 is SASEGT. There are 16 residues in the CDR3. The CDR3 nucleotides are TGTGCCAGCAGTCCTCTGTTATGCTCCCCCTACAATGAGCAGTTCTTC. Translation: CASSPLLCSPYNEQFF.

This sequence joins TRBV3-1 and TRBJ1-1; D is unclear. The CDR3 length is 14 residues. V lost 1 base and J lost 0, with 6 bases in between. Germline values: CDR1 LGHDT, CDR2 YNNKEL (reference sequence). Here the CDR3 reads CASSQGRVNTEAFF. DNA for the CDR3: TGTGCCAGCAGCCAAGGACGGGTGAACACTGAAGCTTTCTTT.

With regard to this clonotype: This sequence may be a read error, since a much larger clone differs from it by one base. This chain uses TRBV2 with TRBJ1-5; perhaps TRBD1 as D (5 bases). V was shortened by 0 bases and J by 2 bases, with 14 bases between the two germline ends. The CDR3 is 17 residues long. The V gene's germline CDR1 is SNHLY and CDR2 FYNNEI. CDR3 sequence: CASSEAFTVGGNQPQHF. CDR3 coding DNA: TGTGCCAGCAGTGAAGCGTTTACGGTGGGGGGCAATCAGCCCCAGCATTTT.

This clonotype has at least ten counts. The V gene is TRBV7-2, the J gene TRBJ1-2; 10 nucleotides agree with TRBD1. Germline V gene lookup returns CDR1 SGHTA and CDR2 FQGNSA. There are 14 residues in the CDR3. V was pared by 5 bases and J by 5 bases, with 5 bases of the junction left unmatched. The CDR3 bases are TGTGCCAGCAGCCCGGGACAGGGGATGTATGGCTACACCTTC. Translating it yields CASSPGQGMYGYTF.

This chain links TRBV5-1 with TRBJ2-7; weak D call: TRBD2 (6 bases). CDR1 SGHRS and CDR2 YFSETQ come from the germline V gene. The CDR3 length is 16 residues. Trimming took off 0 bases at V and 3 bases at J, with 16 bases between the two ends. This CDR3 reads CASSLAGGALNYEQYF. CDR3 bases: TGCGCCAGCAGCTTGGCCGGGGGAGCCTTAAACTACGAGCAGTACTTC. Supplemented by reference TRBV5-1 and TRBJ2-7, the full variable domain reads KAGVTQTPRYLIKTRGQQVTLSCSPISGHRSVSWYQQTPGQGLQFLFEYFSETQRNKGNFPGRFSGRQFSNSRSEMNVSTLELGDSALYLCASSLAGGALNYEQYFGPGTRLTVT.

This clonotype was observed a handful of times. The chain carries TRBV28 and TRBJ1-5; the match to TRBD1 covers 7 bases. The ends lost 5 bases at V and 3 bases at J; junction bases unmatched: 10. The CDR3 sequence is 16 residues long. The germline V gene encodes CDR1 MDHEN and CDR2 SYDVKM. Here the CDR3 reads CASSQDYRGLNQPQHF. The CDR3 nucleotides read TGTGCCAGCAGTCAAGACTACAGGGGTCTCAATCAGCCCCAGCATTTT.